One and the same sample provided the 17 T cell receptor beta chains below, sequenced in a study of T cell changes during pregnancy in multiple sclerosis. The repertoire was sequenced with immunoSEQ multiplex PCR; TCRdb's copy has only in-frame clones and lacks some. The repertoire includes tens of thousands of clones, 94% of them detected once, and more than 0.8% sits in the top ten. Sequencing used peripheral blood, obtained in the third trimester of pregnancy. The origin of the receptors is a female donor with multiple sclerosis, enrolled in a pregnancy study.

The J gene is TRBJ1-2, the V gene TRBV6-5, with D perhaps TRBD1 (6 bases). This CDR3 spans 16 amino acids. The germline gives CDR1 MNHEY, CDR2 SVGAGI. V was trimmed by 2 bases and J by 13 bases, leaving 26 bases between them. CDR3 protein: CASSYPRGGELESGTF. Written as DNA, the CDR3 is TGTGCCAGCAGTTACCCGAGGGGGGGGGAATTGGAGTCAGGCACCTTC.

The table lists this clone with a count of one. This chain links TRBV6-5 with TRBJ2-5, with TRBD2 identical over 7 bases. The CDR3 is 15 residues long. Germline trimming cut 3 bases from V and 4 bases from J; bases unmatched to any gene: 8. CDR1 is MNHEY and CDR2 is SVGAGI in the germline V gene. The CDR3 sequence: CASSYGGGPPETQYF. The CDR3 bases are TGTGCCAGCAGTTATGGGGGAGGGCCACCAGAGACCCAGTACTTC.

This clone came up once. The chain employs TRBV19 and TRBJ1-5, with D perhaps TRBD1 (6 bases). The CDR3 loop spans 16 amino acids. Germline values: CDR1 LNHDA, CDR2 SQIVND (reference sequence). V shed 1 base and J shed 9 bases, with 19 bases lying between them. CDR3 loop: CASSIALDRWLAPQHF. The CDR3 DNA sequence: TGTGCCAGTAGTATAGCCTTAGACAGGTGGCTTGCGCCCCAGCATTTT.

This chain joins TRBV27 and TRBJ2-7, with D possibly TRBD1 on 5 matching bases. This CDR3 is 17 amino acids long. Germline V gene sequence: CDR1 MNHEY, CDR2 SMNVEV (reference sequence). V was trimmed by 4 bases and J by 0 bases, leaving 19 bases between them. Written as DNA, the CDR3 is TGTGCCAGCAGTTCACCAAGGGGTCCCTCATACTCCTACGAGCAGTACTTC. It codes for CASSSPRGPSYSYEQYF.

The CDR3 protein is CASSLDGGSSEQFF. CDR3 bases: TGCGCCAGCAGCTTGGACGGAGGATCCTCGGAGCAGTTCTTC. The V gene is TRBV5-1, the J gene TRBJ2-1, with TRBD2 as a possible D gene (5 bases). V lost 0 bases to trimming and J lost 10 bases, with 14 bases between them. CDR1 SGHRS and CDR2 YFSETQ come from the germline V gene. CDR3 length: 14 residues. The full variable domain, completed using reference TRBV5-1 and TRBJ2-1, is KAGVTQTPRYLIKTRGQQVTLSCSPISGHRSVSWYQQTPGQGLQFLFEYFSETQRNKGNFPGRFSGRQFSNSRSEMNVSTLELGDSALYLCASSLDGGSSEQFFGPGTRLTVL.

Written as DNA, the CDR3 is TGTGCCAGCAGTTTAAGATCGGGACAGGGGCACCCCTACGAGCAGTACTTC. This translates into CASSLRSGQGHPYEQYF. The chain is built from TRBV27 and TRBJ2-7; 10 bases are a match to TRBD1. CDR1 and CDR2 from the germline V gene are MNHEY and SMNVEV (reference sequence). Germline trimming cut 2 bases from V and 2 bases from J; bases unmatched to any gene: 9. The CDR3 extends over 17 amino acids.

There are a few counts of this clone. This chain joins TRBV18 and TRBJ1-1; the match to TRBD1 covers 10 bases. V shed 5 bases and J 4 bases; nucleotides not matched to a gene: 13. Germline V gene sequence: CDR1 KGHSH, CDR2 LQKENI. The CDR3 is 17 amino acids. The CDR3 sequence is CASSSRAGTGVGTEAFF. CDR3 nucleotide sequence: TGTGCCAGCTCATCCCGAGCCGGGACAGGGGTCGGCACTGAAGCTTTCTTT.

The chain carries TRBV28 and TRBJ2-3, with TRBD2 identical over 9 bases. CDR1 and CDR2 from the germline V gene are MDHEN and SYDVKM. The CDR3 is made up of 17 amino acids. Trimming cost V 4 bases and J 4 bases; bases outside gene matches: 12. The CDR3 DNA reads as TGTGCCAGCAGTTCCTTGCTAGCGGGAATGGCTGCAGATACGCAGTATTTT. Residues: CASSSLLAGMAADTQYF.

CDR3 sequence reads: CASSWGQGASYGYTF. The CDR3 nucleotides read TGTGCCAGCAGCTGGGGGCAGGGGGCCTCCTATGGCTACACCTTC. The V and J genes are TRBV5-4 and TRBJ1-2, with 8 bases lining up with TRBD1. There are 15 residues in the CDR3. CDR1 is SGHNT, CDR2 YYREEE, per germline (reference sequence). Trimming removed 3 bases from V and 4 bases from J; junction bases left unmatched: 8.

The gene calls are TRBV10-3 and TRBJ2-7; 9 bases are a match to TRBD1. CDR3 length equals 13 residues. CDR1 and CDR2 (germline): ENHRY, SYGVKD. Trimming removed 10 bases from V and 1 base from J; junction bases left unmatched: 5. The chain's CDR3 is CAKPGQGSYEQYF. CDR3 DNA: TGTGCCAAACCGGGACAGGGATCCTACGAGCAGTACTTC.

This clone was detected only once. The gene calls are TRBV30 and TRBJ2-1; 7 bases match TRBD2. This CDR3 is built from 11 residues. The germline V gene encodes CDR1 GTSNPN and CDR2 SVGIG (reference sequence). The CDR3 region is CGLSSGVEQFF. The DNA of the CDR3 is TGTGGGTTATCGAGCGGGGTTGAGCAGTTCTTC.

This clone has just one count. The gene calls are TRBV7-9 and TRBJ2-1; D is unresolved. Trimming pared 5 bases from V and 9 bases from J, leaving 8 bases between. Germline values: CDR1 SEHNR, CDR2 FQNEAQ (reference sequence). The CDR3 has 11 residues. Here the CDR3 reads CASSRVPEQFF. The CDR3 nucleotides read TGTGCCAGCAGCCGCGTTCCTGAGCAGTTCTTC.

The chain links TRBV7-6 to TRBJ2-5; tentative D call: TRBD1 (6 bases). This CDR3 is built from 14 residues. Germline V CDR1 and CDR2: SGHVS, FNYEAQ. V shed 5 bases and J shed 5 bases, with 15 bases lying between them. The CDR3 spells CASSTLGGRETQYF. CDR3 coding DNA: TGTGCCAGCAGCACCCTTGGGGGCAGGGAGACCCAGTACTTC.

CDR3 protein: CATSRVPGRGVGQPQHF. CDR3 nucleotides: TGTGCCACCAGCAGAGTCCCAGGGCGGGGTGTGGGTCAGCCCCAGCATTTT. J is TRBJ1-5 and V is TRBV15, with a weak D call TRBD1 (5 bases). CDR1 LNHNV and CDR2 YYDKDF come from the germline V gene (reference sequence). This CDR3 is 17 amino acids long. Deletions cut 1 base from V and 6 bases from J, with 19 bases between.

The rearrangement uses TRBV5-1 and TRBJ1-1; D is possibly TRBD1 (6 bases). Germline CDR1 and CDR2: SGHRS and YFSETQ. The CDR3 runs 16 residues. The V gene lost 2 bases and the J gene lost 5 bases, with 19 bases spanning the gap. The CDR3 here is CASSFGLDRLGTEAFF. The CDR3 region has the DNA TGCGCCAGCAGCTTTGGCCTAGACAGGCTGGGAACTGAAGCTTTCTTT.

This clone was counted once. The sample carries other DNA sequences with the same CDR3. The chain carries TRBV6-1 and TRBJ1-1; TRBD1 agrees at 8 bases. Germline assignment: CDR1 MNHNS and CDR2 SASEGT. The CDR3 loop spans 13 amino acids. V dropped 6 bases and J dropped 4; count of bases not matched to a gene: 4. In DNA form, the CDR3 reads TGTGCCAGCAGGGACAGGGCTTTCACTGAAGCTTTCTTT. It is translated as CASRDRAFTEAFF.

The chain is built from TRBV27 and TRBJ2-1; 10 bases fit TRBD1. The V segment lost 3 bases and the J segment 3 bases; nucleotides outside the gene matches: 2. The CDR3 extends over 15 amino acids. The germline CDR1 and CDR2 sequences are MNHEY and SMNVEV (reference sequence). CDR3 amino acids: CASSFDRGRYNEQFF. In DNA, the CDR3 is TGTGCCAGCAGTTTCGACAGGGGGCGCTACAATGAGCAGTTCTTC.